These 15 T cell receptor beta chains were all obtained from the same sample, sequenced in a study of PD-1 blockade in classical Hodgkin lymphoma. Time point reported: cycle 4 day 1 (C4D1), after less than seven weeks of nivolumab. Every patient relapsed after autologous stem cell transplantation, and brentuximab vedotin exposure varied. Sequencing was performed with immunoSEQ multiplex PCR; in TCRdb, only in-frame clones are kept and a portion is missing. Here the sample spans tens of thousands of clones, about nine tenths being singletons. This specimen was peripheral blood mononuclear cells (PBMCs), taken before the fourth cycle of nivolumab. These receptors were taken from a human donor with classical Hodgkin lymphoma.

J is TRBJ2-3 and V is TRBV4-1; tentatively, D is TRBD1 (6 bases). CDR3 size: 16 residues. Per the germline V gene, CDR1 is MGHRA and CDR2 is YSYEKL. Trimming pared 0 bases from V and 0 bases from J, leaving 10 bases between. CDR3 protein: CASSQDWGPSTDTQYF. CDR3 DNA: TGCGCCAGCAGCCAAGATTGGGGGCCGAGCACAGATACGCAGTATTTT.

The V call is TRBV5-4, the J call TRBJ2-5; a possible D gene is TRBD2 (6 bases). V lost 4 bases, J lost 4 bases, and 20 bases lay in between. CDR1 SGHNT and CDR2 YYREEE come from the germline V gene (reference sequence). The CDR3 contains 16 residues. CDR3 coding DNA: TGTGCCAGCAGCCGGGACGGCGGGGAGGTAGGAGAGACCCAGTACTTC. Its protein is CASSRDGGEVGETQYF.

The chain couples TRBV30 to TRBJ1-2; D is unresolved. The germline CDR1 and CDR2 sequences are GTSNPN and SVGIG (reference sequence). V shed 2 bases and J shed 7 bases, with 5 bases lying between them. CDR3 length: 10 residues. The CDR3: CAWSPGGYTF. The CDR3 DNA is TGTGCCTGGAGTCCTGGTGGCTACACCTTC.

Written as DNA, the CDR3 is TGTGCCAGCAGTGAGACAGGGCACACAGATACGCAGTATTTT. It specifies CASSETGHTDTQYF. V usage is TRBV2 and J usage is TRBJ2-3, with TRBD1 matching 7 bases. The trim removed 3 bases at V and 2 bases at J, leaving 2 bases unmatched. The CDR3 totals 14 residues. The V gene's germline CDR1 is SNHLY and CDR2 FYNNEI. Full variable domain (outside the CDR3, taken from reference TRBV2 and TRBJ2-3): EPEVTQTPSHQVTQMGQEVILRCVPISNHLYFYWYRQILGQKVEFLVSFYNNEISEKSEIFDDQFSVERPDGSNFTLKIRSTKLEDSAMYFCASSETGHTDTQYFGPGTRLTVL.

The CDR3 spells CASSKEWTGPLAGNQPQHF. The DNA of the CDR3 is TGTGCCAGCAGCAAAGAGTGGACAGGACCCCTAGCTGGGAATCAGCCCCAGCATTTT. The chain uses TRBV21-1 and TRBJ1-5; TRBD1 reflects the table's D call only, with no check against the DNA. TRBV21-1 is assigned pseudogene status. The CDR3 has 19 amino acids.

This clone has just a few counts. The gene calls are TRBV6-1 and TRBJ1-2; D may be TRBD1 (6 bases). Trimming removed 6 bases from V and 3 bases from J, with 14 bases in between. From germline, CDR1 is MNHNS and CDR2 SASEGT. The CDR3 runs to 14 residues. CDR3 DNA sequence: TGTGCCAGCAGGGAAAAACAGGGTGACTATGGCTACACCTTC. Residues: CASREKQGDYGYTF.

V is TRBV27 and J is TRBJ1-2; no firm D call. V was pared by 5 bases and J by 0 bases, with 7 bases between. Per the germline V gene, CDR1 is MNHEY and CDR2 is SMNVEV (reference sequence). This CDR3 is built from 13 residues. The CDR3 DNA is TGTGCCAGCAGTGCCTTAGCTAACTATGGCTACACCTTC. Protein sequence: CASSALANYGYTF.

The rearrangement links TRBV2 to TRBJ2-7; 7 bases agree with TRBD2. From germline, CDR1 is SNHLY and CDR2 FYNNEI. The ends lost 0 bases at V and 3 bases at J; junction bases unmatched: 8. This CDR3 contains 16 residues. CDR3 region: CASSEAAEGGRYEQYF. In DNA form, the CDR3 reads TGTGCCAGCAGTGAAGCGGCGGAGGGAGGGCGCTACGAGCAGTACTTC.

The chain has TRBV7-8 and TRBJ1-4; 10 nucleotides agree with TRBD1. Trimming removed 5 bases from V and 7 bases from J; junction bases left unmatched: 10. Germline CDR1 SGHVS, CDR2 FQNEAQ. The CDR3 totals 16 residues. The CDR3 sequence: CASSPRETGGFEKLFF. CDR3 bases: TGTGCCAGCAGCCCCAGGGAGACAGGGGGCTTTGAAAAACTGTTTTTT. Supplemented by reference TRBV7-8 and TRBJ1-4, the full variable domain reads GAGVSQSPRYKVAKRGQDVALRCDPISGHVSLFWYQQALGQGPEFLTYFQNEAQLDKSGLPSDRFFAERPEGSVSTLKIQRTQQEDSAVYLCASSPRETGGFEKLFFGSGTQLSVL.

This rearrangement joins TRBV15 to TRBJ2-7; TRBD1 or TRBD2 may be the D gene (5 bases each). The CDR3 contains 16 residues. Germline V gives CDR1 LNHNV, CDR2 YYDKDF (reference sequence). Between the trimmed V and J ends, which lost 0 bases and 4 bases, there was a span of 16 bases. The CDR3 sequence is CATSRDRGTDYYEQYF. The CDR3, as DNA: TGTGCCACCAGCAGAGATCGAGGGACGGATTATTACGAGCAGTACTTC.

The chain joins TRBV9 to TRBJ2-3; 12 positions match TRBD2. Germline loops: CDR1 SGDLS, CDR2 YYNGEE. This CDR3 has 16 amino acids. V shed 0 bases, J shed 3 bases, and the junction held 2 bases outside the gene matches. The CDR3 loop reads CASSVASGGGTDTQYF. For the CDR3, the DNA is TGTGCCAGCAGCGTAGCTAGCGGGGGGGGAACAGATACGCAGTATTTT.

The CDR3 DNA reads as TGTGCCAGTAGTCCGGGACTAGCGGGGGGTAATGAGCAGTTCTTC. This translates into CASSPGLAGGNEQFF. The chain recombines TRBV19 with TRBJ2-1; 15 positions agree with TRBD2. Germline V lookup: CDR1 LNHDA, CDR2 SQIVND (reference sequence). The V segment lost 5 bases and the J segment 7 bases; nucleotides outside the gene matches: 3. The CDR3 sequence is 15 residues long.

Concerning this clone: Other DNA variants within this sample encode the same CDR3. The rearrangement joins TRBV30 to TRBJ2-2, with no clear D. The CDR3 runs to 13 residues. Trimming removed 0 bases from V and 1 base from J, with 3 bases in between. Germline V gene data show CDR1 as GTSNPN and CDR2 as SVGIG (reference sequence). The DNA for the CDR3 is TGTGCCTGGAGTGTCGGGAACACCGGGGAGCTGTTTTTT. Protein: CAWSVGNTGELFF.

The chain uses TRBV7-8 and TRBJ1-3; D perhaps matches TRBD1 (5 bases). Germline V gene sequence: CDR1 SGHVS, CDR2 FQNEAQ. V gave up 1 base and J gave up 2 bases, with 21 bases separating them. The CDR3 consists of 19 residues. The CDR3 DNA follows: TGTGCCAGCAGCTTAGTGACGGACTACCTAGTGGGACCTGGAAACACCATATATTTT. Its translation is CASSLVTDYLVGPGNTIYF.

This chain connects TRBV9 to TRBJ1-6; 8 nucleotides align to TRBD1. J was trimmed by 8 bases and V by 4 bases; bases with no gene match: 11. The CDR3 has 16 amino acids. The germline CDR1 and CDR2 sequences are SGDLS and YYNGEE. CDR3 in DNA: TGTGCCAGCAGCCACCCTGACGCAGGGGGCGATTCACCCCTCCACTTT. It specifies CASSHPDAGGDSPLHF.